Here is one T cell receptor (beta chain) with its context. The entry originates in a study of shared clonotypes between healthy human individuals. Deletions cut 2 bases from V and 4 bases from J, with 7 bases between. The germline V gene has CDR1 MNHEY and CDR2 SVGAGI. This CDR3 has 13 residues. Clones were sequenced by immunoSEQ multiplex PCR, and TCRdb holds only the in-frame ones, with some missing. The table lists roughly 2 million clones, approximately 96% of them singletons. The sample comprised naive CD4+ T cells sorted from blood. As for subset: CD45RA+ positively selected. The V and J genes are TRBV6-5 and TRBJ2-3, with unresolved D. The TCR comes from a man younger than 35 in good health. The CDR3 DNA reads TGTGCCAGCAGTTACCGGAGAGCAGATACGCAGTATTTT. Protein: CASSYRRADTQYF.